Shown below are 2 T cell receptor beta chains from a single sample sequenced in a study of monozygotic twins with inflammatory bowel disease. Each CDR3 protein gets one entry in TCRdb, which reprocessed the 5' RACE reads and gives no DNA. The sample has under 200,000 distinct CDR3 sequences, and its top ten clones hold 2.8%. The source material was blood. Source of these receptors: a human donor with ulcerative colitis or Crohn's disease, or a healthy co-twin of an affected twin (not recorded which).

V and J are TRBV28 and TRBJ2-1. Germline CDR1 MDHEN, CDR2 SYDVKM. The CDR3 is 14 amino acids. CDR3 amino acids: CASSYPGSYNEQFF.

V is TRBV11-3 and J is TRBJ2-1; TCRdb indicates TRBD2, and absent DNA this call remains unverified. CDR3 length equals 13 residues. CDR1 and CDR2 from the germline V gene are SGHNT and YENEEA. The chain's CDR3 is CASSPDGTSQQFF.